The table lists the clone carrying this T cell receptor (beta chain) with a few counts. TCRdb fed the 5' RACE reads into MiXCR, producing one record per CDR3 protein. The sample shows 500,000 to 550,000 distinct CDR3 sequences, roughly 22% of them seen only once. Germline lookup yields CDR1 SQVTM and CDR2 ANQGSEA. Trimming pared 4 bases from V and 4 bases from J, leaving 11 bases between. The CDR3 runs to 13 residues. The sample comes from a study of T-cell memory formation after mild COVID-19. Study-level information: TCR clusters largely stayed donor specific.

This chain connects TRBV29-1 to TRBJ2-1, with a possible D match to TRBD2 (5 bases). This sequence originates from an adult woman who had mild COVID-19 (a few samples of this study predate the infection). Cell type and time point are not known. Material: PBMCs or a T cell subset sorted from them (not recorded which). The CDR3 sequence: CSVVIRTYNEQFF. The DNA for the CDR3 is TGCAGCGTTGTTATACGGACTTACAATGAGCAGTTCTTC.